This T cell receptor (beta chain) was observed in a study of Tregs in tolerant kidney transplant recipients. CDR1 is SQVTM and CDR2 is ANQGSEA in the germline V gene. The CDR3 loop spans 20 amino acids. V lost 1 base, J lost 5 bases, and 22 bases stayed unmatched. This clone turned up a few times. Method: immunoSEQ multiplex PCR; TCRdb's copy keeps in-frame clones and lacks some. The sample lists tens of thousands of clones; 84% were seen once. The chain carries TRBV29-1 and TRBJ2-4; 8 nucleotides align to TRBD1. The sequence was obtained from a human donor in good health. Sequencing was done on a sample of CD4+ T cells from blood. The CDR3 sequence is CSVEVAGGAGWSGWENIQYF. The CDR3 DNA follows: TGCAGCGTTGAAGTAGCAGGGGGCGCCGGATGGAGCGGTTGGGAAAACATTCAGTACTTC.